This T cell receptor beta chain comes out of a study of Ad26.COV2.S vaccination and SARS-CoV-2 variants (dated by TCRdb to the early 2020s). A note on the overall study: Vaccine-arm donors were drawn from COV1001, a multicentre, randomized, double-blind, placebo-controlled phase I-IIa trial of Ad26.COV2.S in healthy adults. Dosing of Ad26.COV2.S was intramuscular, at either 5x10^10 or 1x10^11 viral particles, delivered as one shot or as two shots spaced 56 days apart. The specificity and breadth of SARS-CoV-2-reactive T cell receptors after Ad26.COV2.S vaccination were assessed by TCRbeta repertoire sequencing. The TCR-sequenced set comprised around 30 samples: approximately 20 Ad26.COV2.S vaccine recipients, 5 placebo recipients and 8 SARS-CoV-2 convalescent individuals. Trial participants were randomized into five groups of five: low-dose or high-dose Ad26.COV2.S given once or twice, or placebo on both occasions. Throughout the experiments and outcome assessment, investigators stayed blinded to trial group allocation.

TCRbeta CDR3 regions were sequenced with the immunoSEQ Assay. After extraction, genomic DNA underwent amplification by bias-controlled multiplex PCR, followed by high-throughput sequencing. The authors' analysis ran thus. To quantify the absolute abundance of each unique TCRbeta CDR3 region, sequences were collapsed and filtered. T cell fraction was estimated by normalization of TCRbeta template counts to usable DNA, with usable DNA being measured through amplification of reference genes present in all nucleated cells. Repertoire TCRs were annotated as SARS-CoV-2-specific when V gene, CDR3 amino acid sequence and J gene were exactly matched to a known reactive TCR set. MIRA supplied the reference SARS-CoV-2 TCR set, which was filtered for enrichment in COVID-19-positive ImmuneCODE repertoires so that public or cross-reactive TCRs were removed. Using the MIRA antigens, annotated TCRs were further analysed by specific ORF or by position within an ORF. Depth was the summed frequency of annotated unique rearrangements, while breadth was defined as annotated unique rearrangements over total unique productive rearrangements. TCR breadth was compared between groups using two-sided Wilcoxon rank-sum tests. In TCRdb, the immuneACCESS table is reduced to in-frame sequences with V and J assigned. These tables do not hold every clone; where another copy was compared, an unresolved V gene accounts for under half, and the others remain unexplained. V, J and clone size are those of that table, while D and trimming were read from the DNA. This sample is represented by 400,000 to 500,000 clones; 85% to 90% of them were singletons. The ten top clones hold 3.6% of the sample.

Findings and caveats that apply to the study as a whole: After vaccination, spike-specific CD8+ and CD4+ T cell responses were reported to show substantial breadth. Vaccine and placebo recipients had comparable non-spike TCR breadth, which fits with the vaccine containing only spike. According to the authors, total T cell responses may have been underestimated by the TCR breadth and depth analyses. The study was not powered for comparison of responses between vaccine doses or regimens. Higher spike-specific TCR breadth was observed in Ad26.COV2.S recipients than in placebo recipients (P = 0.0014).

About this clone itself: There is no known antigen for this receptor. Base qualities were left out, and no much larger clone turns up one base away.

The treatment or condition label on this specimen signifies: 15 to 20 received Ad26.COV2.S at low or high dose, single or two shots; 5 received placebo; per-sample allocation not given. Repertoires of vaccine and placebo recipients were sequenced from samples collected on day 63 after the first injection. Cohort 1b enrolled roughly 25 adults aged 18-55 years at a single site in Boston, USA, between 29 July and 7 August 2020. Ad26.COV2.S was a replication-incompetent adenovirus type 26 vector that expressed a prefusion-stabilized SARS-CoV-2 spike protein derived from the original Wuhan strain. CDR1 and CDR2 (SGHTA, FQGNSA) derive from the germline V gene. Reading from cysteine to phenylalanine, the CDR3 counts 11 amino acids. This entry keeps only the CDR3 DNA: 33 bases, framed from base 1. V is clipped by 6 bases and J by 3 bases, and the sequence between their germline boundaries is 6 bases long.

The material sequenced was peripheral blood, taken in a trial of Ad26.COV2.S vaccine versus placebo. Recombination joined TRBV7-2 with TRBJ2-7, with the D gene call left open. The TCR sequence derives from a person between 18 and 65 years old who received the Ad26.COV2.S COVID-19 vaccine or a placebo. CDR3 protein: CASRNHYEQYF. The DNA reads as follows: TGTGCCAGCAGAAATCACTACGAGCAGTACTTC. Extended through the reference TRBV7-2 and TRBJ2-7 proteins, this CDR3 yields the full variable domain: GAGVSQSPSNKVTEKGKDVELRCDPISGHTALYWYRQSLGQGLEFLIYFQGNSAPDKSGLPSDRFSAERTGGSVSTLTIQRTQQEDSAVYLCASRNHYEQYFGPGTRLTVT.